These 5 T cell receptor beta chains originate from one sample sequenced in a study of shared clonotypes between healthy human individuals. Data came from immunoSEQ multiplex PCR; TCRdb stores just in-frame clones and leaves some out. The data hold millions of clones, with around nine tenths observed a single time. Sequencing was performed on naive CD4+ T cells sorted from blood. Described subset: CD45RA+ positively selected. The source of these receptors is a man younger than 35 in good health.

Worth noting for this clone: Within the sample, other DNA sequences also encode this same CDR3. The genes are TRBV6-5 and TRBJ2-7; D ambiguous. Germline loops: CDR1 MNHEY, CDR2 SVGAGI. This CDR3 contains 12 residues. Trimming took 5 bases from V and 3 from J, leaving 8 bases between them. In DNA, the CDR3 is TGTGCCAGCAGTAGGAACAGCTACGAGCAGTACTTC. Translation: CASSRNSYEQYF.

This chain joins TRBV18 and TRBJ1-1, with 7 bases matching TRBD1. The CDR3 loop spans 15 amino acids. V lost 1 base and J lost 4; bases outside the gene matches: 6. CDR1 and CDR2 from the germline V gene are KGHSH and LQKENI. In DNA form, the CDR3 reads TGTGCCAGCTCACCACAGAGGCAGGGGGTCACTGAAGCTTTCTTT. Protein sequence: CASSPQRQGVTEAFF.

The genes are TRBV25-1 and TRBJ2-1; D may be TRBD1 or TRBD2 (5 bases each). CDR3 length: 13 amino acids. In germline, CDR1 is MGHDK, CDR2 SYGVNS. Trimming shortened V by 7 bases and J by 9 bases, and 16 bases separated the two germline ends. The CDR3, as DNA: TGTGCCAGCAAAGGTTATGGGGCGGGTGAGCAGTTCTTC. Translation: CASKGYGAGEQFF.

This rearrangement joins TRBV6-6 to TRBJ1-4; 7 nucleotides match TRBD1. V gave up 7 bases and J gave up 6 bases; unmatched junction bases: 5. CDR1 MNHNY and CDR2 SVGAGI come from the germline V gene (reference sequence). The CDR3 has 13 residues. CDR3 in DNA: TGTGCCAGCACCGACAGGGCCGATGAAAAACTGTTTTTT. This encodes CASTDRADEKLFF.

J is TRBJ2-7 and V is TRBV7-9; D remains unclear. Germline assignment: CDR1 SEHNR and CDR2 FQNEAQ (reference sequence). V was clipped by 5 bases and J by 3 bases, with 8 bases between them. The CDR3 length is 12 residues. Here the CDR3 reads CASSRRGYEQYF. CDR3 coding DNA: TGTGCCAGCAGCCGGCGCGGCTACGAGCAGTACTTC.